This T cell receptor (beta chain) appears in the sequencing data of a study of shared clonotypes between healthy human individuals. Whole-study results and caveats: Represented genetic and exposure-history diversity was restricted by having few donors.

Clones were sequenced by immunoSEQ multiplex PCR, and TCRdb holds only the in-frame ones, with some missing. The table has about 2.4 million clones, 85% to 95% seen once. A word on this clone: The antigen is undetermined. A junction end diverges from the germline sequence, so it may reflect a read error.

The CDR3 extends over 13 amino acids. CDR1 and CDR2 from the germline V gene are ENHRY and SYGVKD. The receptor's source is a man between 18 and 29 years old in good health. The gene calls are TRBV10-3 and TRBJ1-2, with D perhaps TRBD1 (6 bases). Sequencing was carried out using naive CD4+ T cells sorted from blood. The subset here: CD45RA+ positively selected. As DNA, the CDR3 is TGTGCCATCAGCGCCGACAGGCTCTATGGCTGCACCTTC. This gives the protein CAISADRLYGCTF.